One sample yielded the 32 T cell receptor beta chains listed below, sequenced in a study of patients and donors after allogeneic stem cell transplantation. TCRdb passed the RT-PCR reads through MiXCR, listing each CDR3 protein once. This sample has about a million distinct CDR3 sequences, with around 17% found just once. Sequenced sample: blood, either unsorted or a sorted T cell fraction (not recorded which). The source of these receptors is a human donor who was either an allogeneic HSCT recipient or a stem cell or donor lymphocyte infusion donor (not recorded which). It is not recorded whose cells these are; they may come from a transplant donor.

The V and J genes are TRBV3-1 and TRBJ2-3; TRBD2 matches 10 bases. After removal of 3 bases from V and 7 bases from J, the junction contained 7 bases not matched to a gene. Germline V gene data show CDR1 as LGHDT and CDR2 as YNNKEL (reference sequence). The CDR3 is 15 residues long. The CDR3 reads CASSQGASGGHTQYF. The DNA for the CDR3 is TGTGCCAGCAGCCAGGGGGCTAGCGGGGGACATACGCAGTATTTT.

The chain employs TRBV9 and TRBJ2-1, with 10 bases aligning to TRBD2. The ends lost 4 bases at V and 2 bases at J; junction bases unmatched: 18. The CDR3 has 20 amino acids. The germline V gene has CDR1 SGDLS and CDR2 YYNGEE. The CDR3 protein is CASSSRGSSGGKYAYNEQFF. The CDR3 DNA reads as TGTGCCAGCAGCTCCCGGGGGTCTAGCGGGGGAAAATACGCCTACAATGAGCAGTTCTTC.

This clonotype was found many times. The rearrangement links TRBV2 to TRBJ2-1, with 11 bases fitting TRBD2. Germline CDR1 SNHLY, CDR2 FYNNEI. There are 17 residues in the CDR3. The J segment lost 4 bases and the V segment lost 5 bases, leaving 10 bases of the junction unmatched. This CDR3 is CASSHTSGRASYNEQFF. The DNA for the CDR3 is TGTGCCAGCAGTCATACTAGCGGGAGAGCATCATACAATGAGCAGTTCTTC. The full variable domain, in which reference TRBV2 and TRBJ2-1 provide the parts outside the CDR3, is EPEVTQTPSHQVTQMGQEVILRCVPISNHLYFYWYRQILGQKVEFLVSFYNNEISEKSEIFDDQFSVERPDGSNFTLKIRSTKLEDSAMYFCASSHTSGRASYNEQFFGPGTRLTVL.

This clonotype was observed a few times. This chain uses TRBV29-1 with TRBJ1-2, with a possible D match to TRBD1 (5 bases). CDR3 length equals 10 residues. V lost 4 bases, J lost 8 bases, and 8 bases lay in between. Germline assignment: CDR1 SQVTM and CDR2 ANQGSEA. The CDR3 DNA sequence: TGCAGCGTTGTTCAGGGAGGCTACACCTTC. Its translation: CSVVQGGYTF.

The chain links TRBV30 to TRBJ2-7; the match to TRBD1 covers 8 bases. Germline V CDR1 and CDR2: GTSNPN, SVGIG (reference sequence). This CDR3 has 12 amino acids. J lost 7 bases, V lost 3 bases, and 5 bases had no gene match. The CDR3 sequence is CAWSHRGSEQYF. The CDR3, as DNA: TGTGCCTGGAGCCACAGGGGGAGTGAGCAGTACTTC.

This clonotype was observed a few times. V and J are TRBV9 and TRBJ2-7, with D possibly being TRBD1 (6 bases). This CDR3 region has 14 residues. The V end was cut by 0 bases, the J end by 4 bases, with 11 bases between. Per germline, CDR1 SGDLS and CDR2 YYNGEE. In nucleotides, the CDR3 is TGTGCCAGCAGCGTAGCGGCAGGGGTATACGAGCAGTACTTC. Translating gives CASSVAAGVYEQYF.

This clonotype came up a few times. The chain employs TRBV5-1 and TRBJ2-1; 12 nucleotides match TRBD2. The germline V gene encodes CDR1 SGHRS and CDR2 YFSETQ. With V trimmed by 0 bases and J by 4 bases, 2 bases remained unmatched. The CDR3 has 16 residues. CDR3 nucleotides: TGCGCCAGCAGCTTGGGGACTAGCGGGACTTACAATGAGCAGTTCTTC. It codes for CASSLGTSGTYNEQFF.

This chain joins TRBV29-1 and TRBJ2-7; D is unresolved. Trimming took 3 bases from V and 4 from J, leaving 10 bases between them. Germline CDR1 SQVTM, CDR2 ANQGSEA. The CDR3 covers 12 residues. The CDR3 DNA sequence: TGCAGCGTTGACGGTGTAGGGTACGAGCAGTACTTC. It translates to CSVDGVGYEQYF.

This clonotype has just a few counts. The chain combines TRBV12-3 or TRBV12-4 with TRBJ1-5; D is unresolved. V shed 6 bases and J shed 6 bases, with 15 bases lying between them. The CDR3 loop spans 14 amino acids. The CDR3 reads CASSPTLLGQPQHF. As DNA, the CDR3 is TGTGCCAGCAGCCCAACGCTTTTGGGTCAGCCCCAGCATTTT.

This clonotype was counted at least ten times. V and J are TRBV12-3 or TRBV12-4 and TRBJ1-5; TRBD1 aligns across 12 bases. The CDR3 totals 18 residues. With 0 bases clipped from V and 0 bases from J, the junction kept 3 bases outside the gene matches. This CDR3 reads CASSLAGQGAHSNQPQHF. CDR3 in DNA: TGTGCCAGCAGTTTAGCGGGACAGGGGGCCCATAGCAATCAGCCCCAGCATTTT.

V usage is TRBV12-3 or TRBV12-4 and J usage is TRBJ2-1; TRBD2 is a possible D gene (5 bases). This CDR3 is 14 amino acids long. Trimming shortened V by 2 bases and J by 3 bases, and 8 bases separated the two germline ends. The CDR3: CASSLWGVYNEQFF. The CDR3 nucleotides read TGTGCCAGCAGTTTATGGGGAGTCTACAATGAGCAGTTCTTC.

The chain employs TRBV6-1 and TRBJ1-1; D may be TRBD1 (5 bases). CDR3 length equals 16 residues. V lost 8 bases and J lost 5, with 24 bases in between. Germline CDR1 and CDR2: MNHNS and SASEGT. The CDR3 region has the DNA TGTGCCAGCGGCTGGATTAAGGGGTGGGGGGGGACTGAAGCTTTCTTT. It codes for CASGWIKGWGGTEAFF.

V and J are TRBV12-3 or TRBV12-4 and TRBJ2-1; possibly TRBD1 for D (5 bases). CDR3 length: 17 amino acids. V gave up 3 bases and J gave up 0 bases, with 15 bases separating them. The CDR3 here is CASSFFLGPSSYNEQFF. The CDR3, as DNA: TGTGCCAGCAGTTTTTTTCTGGGGCCTAGCTCCTACAATGAGCAGTTCTTC.

In this sample, this clonotype turned up a few times. This rearrangement joins TRBV9 to TRBJ2-5, with D possibly matching TRBD2 (6 bases). With 4 bases removed from V and 5 bases from J, the gap between germline ends came to 15 bases. Germline CDR1 SGDLS, CDR2 YYNGEE. This CDR3 region has 14 residues. CDR3 sequence: CASSFGGRLETQYF. The CDR3 DNA is TGTGCCAGCAGCTTCGGAGGGCGCCTGGAGACCCAGTACTTC. Together with reference TRBV9 and TRBJ2-5, the CDR3 gives the full variable domain: DSGVTQTPKHLITATGQRVTLRCSPRSGDLSVYWYQQSLDQGLQFLIQYYNGEERAKGNILERFSAQQFPDLHSELNLSSLELGDSALYFCASSFGGRLETQYFGPGTRLLVL.

This clonotype was found a few times. This chain links TRBV2 with TRBJ2-5; possible D gene TRBD2, 5 bases. The germline V and J ends were trimmed by 3 bases and 0 bases, with 11 bases remaining between them. The CDR3 is made up of 15 amino acids. Germline V gene sequence: CDR1 SNHLY, CDR2 FYNNEI. In DNA, the CDR3 is TGTGCCAGCAGTGAGAGGGTTACGTACCAAGAGACCCAGTACTTC. Protein product: CASSERVTYQETQYF.

This clonotype appeared many times. Written as DNA, the CDR3 is TGTGCCAGCAAGGTTCTGACTAGCGGTTACAATGAGCAGTTCTTC. Translation gives CASKVLTSGYNEQFF. This rearrangement joins TRBV12-3 or TRBV12-4 to TRBJ2-1; 9 bases agree with TRBD2. Germline trimming cut 7 bases from V and 4 bases from J; bases unmatched to any gene: 8. The CDR3 is 15 amino acids.

This clonotype occurred a few times. The chain combines TRBV20-1 with TRBJ1-1; no clear D. The CDR3 consists of 13 residues. Between the trimmed V and J ends, which lost 1 base and 1 base, there was a span of 7 bases. CDR1 is DFQATT and CDR2 is SNEGSKA in the germline V gene (reference sequence). The CDR3 protein is CSARGAGNTEAFF. The DNA for the CDR3 is TGCAGTGCTAGAGGGGCAGGGAACACTGAAGCTTTCTTT.

The genes are TRBV7-2 and TRBJ2-2, with D hard to call. The length of the CDR3 is 13 residues. V gave up 3 bases and J gave up 3 bases, with 5 bases separating them. Germline V gene sequence: CDR1 SGHTA, CDR2 FQGNSA. The CDR3 is CASSFIHTGELFF. DNA for the CDR3: TGTGCCAGCAGCTTCATTCACACCGGGGAGCTGTTTTTT.

The chain uses TRBV7-2 and TRBJ1-2; D gene ambiguous. V was pared by 3 bases and J by 4 bases, with 12 bases between. From germline, CDR1 is SGHTA and CDR2 FQGNSA. CDR3 size: 14 residues. This chain's CDR3 is CASSFDDISYGYTF. DNA for the CDR3: TGTGCCAGCAGCTTTGATGACATCTCCTATGGCTACACCTTC.

This clonotype was seen a few times. The chain couples TRBV6-1 to TRBJ1-5; 8 bases line up with TRBD1. V lost 5 bases and J lost 7; bases outside the gene matches: 19. The CDR3 totals 18 residues. CDR1 is MNHNS, CDR2 SASEGT, per germline. The CDR3 nucleotides are TGTGCCAGCAGTACGGGTTACCCCGGACAGGGAGGATCCCAGCCCCAGCATTTT. Translated, it gives CASSTGYPGQGGSQPQHF.

The J gene is TRBJ2-3, the V gene TRBV4-3; D is ambiguous. This CDR3 contains 14 residues. CDR1 and CDR2 from the germline V gene are LGHNA and YSLEER. Deletions cut 4 bases from V and 2 bases from J, with 10 bases between. CDR3: CASSRSSLTDTQYF. In DNA, the CDR3 is TGCGCCAGCAGCCGAAGCTCGCTCACAGATACGCAGTATTTT.

J is TRBJ1-2 and V is TRBV4-2; 9 bases are shared with TRBD1. V was clipped by 2 bases and J by 6 bases; unmatched bases: 13. Germline V lookup: CDR1 LGHNA, CDR2 YNFKEQ. The CDR3 totals 17 residues. The CDR3 nucleotides are TGTGCCAGCAGCCAAAGGCAGGGACAGGGATCCTACCATGGCTACACCTTC. This codes for CASSQRQGQGSYHGYTF.

This clonotype has at least ten counts. V gene TRBV10-3 combines with J gene TRBJ1-6, with D unresolved. V lost 8 bases to trimming and J lost 5 bases, with 7 bases between them. Germline loops: CDR1 ENHRY, CDR2 SYGVKD. The CDR3 length is 12 residues. For the CDR3, the DNA is TGTGCCATCGCCCAGAATAATTCACCCCTCCACTTT. Protein sequence: CAIAQNNSPLHF.

This clonotype turned up a few times. J is TRBJ1-2 and V is TRBV7-2; D is unclear. The V gene's germline CDR1 is SGHTA and CDR2 FQGNSA. This CDR3 is 10 amino acids long. V gave up 5 bases and J gave up 8 bases, with 6 bases separating them. This CDR3 is CASSHTGYTF. CDR3 bases: TGTGCCAGCAGCCACACGGGCTACACCTTC.

The rearrangement links TRBV9 to TRBJ2-2, with 7 bases matching TRBD2. V was clipped by 0 bases and J by 6 bases; unmatched bases: 8. This CDR3 is built from 16 residues. Germline V CDR1 and CDR2: SGDLS, YYNGEE. Here the CDR3 reads CASSVEAGRPAGELFF. In nucleotides, the CDR3 is TGTGCCAGCAGCGTAGAGGCCGGGAGGCCGGCCGGGGAGCTGTTTTTT.

The chain has TRBV19 and TRBJ2-7; D possibly matches TRBD1 or TRBD2 (5 bases each). The germline CDR1 and CDR2 sequences are LNHDA and SQIVND (reference sequence). Trimming took 1 base from V and 3 from J, leaving 16 bases between them. The CDR3 is made up of 16 amino acids. CDR3 DNA sequence: TGTGCCAGTAGTATAGCTGGGACCCAAGCCTTCTACGAGCAGTACTTC. This codes for CASSIAGTQAFYEQYF.

This rearrangement joins TRBV7-2 to TRBJ2-5; D is uncertain. Trimming took off 5 bases at V and 5 bases at J, with 18 bases between the two ends. Germline assignment: CDR1 SGHTA and CDR2 FQGNSA. This CDR3 region has 15 residues. CDR3 sequence: CASSPPVGLWETQYF. CDR3 bases: TGTGCCAGCAGCCCCCCCGTCGGGCTTTGGGAGACCCAGTACTTC.

Regarding this clonotype: The junction shows a germline mismatch at one end, possibly a read error. V is TRBV20-1 and J is TRBJ1-4; D not resolved. Germline assignment: CDR1 DFQATT and CDR2 SNEGSKA (reference sequence). The CDR3 runs 13 residues. CDR3: CSASVGANEKQFF. The CDR3 region has the DNA TGCAGTGCTAGTGTGGGAGCTAATGAAAAACAGTTTTTT.

This clonotype was found a few times. The chain carries TRBV11-2 and TRBJ2-7, with 13 bases matching TRBD2. The germline CDR1 and CDR2 sequences are SGHAT and FQNNGV. J gave up 1 base and V 5 bases, and 11 bases lay outside the gene matches. CDR3 length: 18 amino acids. CDR3 residues: CASSKTSGGASGSYEQYF. The CDR3 DNA sequence: TGTGCCAGCAGCAAAACTAGCGGGGGGGCCTCAGGATCCTACGAGCAGTACTTC.

This clonotype was recorded at least ten times. V usage is TRBV12-3 or TRBV12-4 and J usage is TRBJ1-6; D is uncertain. The CDR3 is 13 amino acids. With 6 bases removed from V and 7 bases from J, the gap between germline ends came to 10 bases. The CDR3 bases are TGTGCCAGCAGCTTGGTCGGCAATTCACCCCTCCACTTT. Its translation is CASSLVGNSPLHF.

This clonotype was observed a handful of times. The genes are TRBV5-1 and TRBJ2-1, with 7 bases lining up with TRBD2. CDR1 is SGHRS, CDR2 YFSETQ, per germline. This CDR3 has 15 residues. V lost 0 bases to trimming and J lost 5 bases; unmatched junction nucleotides: 5. The CDR3, as DNA: TGCGCCAGCAGCTTGGTTGCTAGCGGTCACAATGAGCAGTTCTTC. It yields the protein CASSLVASGHNEQFF.

The chain links TRBV18 to TRBJ2-3; D may be TRBD2 (6 bases). This CDR3 has 15 residues. V lost 2 bases, J lost 2 bases, and 11 bases lay in between. The germline V gene encodes CDR1 KGHSH and CDR2 LQKENI. CDR3 sequence: CASSPAGRITDTQYF. For the CDR3, the DNA is TGTGCCAGCTCACCAGCGGGACGGATCACAGATACGCAGTATTTT.